This T cell receptor beta chain stems from a study of T cells in localized non-small cell lung cancer. Generated by immunoSEQ multiplex PCR, the TCRdb table keeps only in-frame clones and is missing some. The sample records roughly 24,000 clones, roughly nine tenths being singletons. This CDR3 contains 14 residues. The ends were cut back, 6 bases at V and 0 bases at J, with 12 bases in the middle. Germline loops: CDR1 SEHNR, CDR2 FQNEAQ (reference sequence). As for this clone: What it recognizes is unknown.

Study outcomes and limitations: A denser population of T cells in blood accompanied longer overall survival. Uninvolved nearby lung showed the greatest T cell clonality, exceeding that found in tumor. Adjacent lung held a median 57 of the top 100 tumor clones.

The chain recombines TRBV7-9 with TRBJ2-7; maybe TRBD1 (5 bases). Here the sequenced sample was peripheral blood, taken before any cancer treatment. This receptor was taken from a man aged 35 to 69 with stage I squamous cell lung carcinoma. In nucleotides, the CDR3 is TGTGCCAGCAGTCCTCGGACATTCTCCTACGAGCAGTACTTC. Protein sequence: CASSPRTFSYEQYF.